The following is a TCR beta chain sequence with its context. Sequencing used immunoSEQ multiplex PCR; TCRdb keeps in-frame clones, though not all of them. The sample holds more than 65,000 clones, just under 95% seen once. The sample originates from a study of cytomegalovirus exposure and HLA in healthy donors. The donors were in the approximately 130-subject validation cohort, distinct from the approximately 670-subject first cohort. V shed 2 bases and J shed 5 bases, with 15 bases lying between them. CDR1 MNHEY and CDR2 SVGAGI come from the germline V gene. The CDR3 spans 15 residues. Sequencing input: PBMCs. The TCR was taken from a man younger than 35 in good health and CMV-seronegative. V and J are TRBV6-5 and TRBJ1-1; TRBD1 is a possible D gene (6 bases). CDR3 region: CASSYGGGAPTEAFF. The CDR3 DNA reads TGTGCCAGCAGTTACGGTGGGGGCGCCCCGACTGAAGCTTTCTTT.